The 11 T cell receptor beta chains presented below share a single source sample, sequenced in a study of Graves' ophthalmopathy and Graves' hyperthyroidism. For repertoire sequencing, the TCR beta CDR3 regions were amplified from RNA transcripts. A first-round RT-PCR used HTBI primers, followed by a second-round multiplex PCR. TCRdb itself ran the multiplex PCR reads through MiXCR, one entry per CDR3 protein. The sample lists almost 750,000 distinct CDR3 sequences; roughly two fifths were seen once. Source material: peripheral blood. The receptors shown here come from an adult man with Graves' ophthalmopathy.

The V call is TRBV9, the J call TRBJ2-7; D is possibly TRBD1 (6 bases). Germline CDR1 SGDLS, CDR2 YYNGEE. The germline V and J ends were trimmed by 4 bases and 5 bases, with 13 bases remaining between them. CDR3 length equals 13 residues. CDR3 coding DNA: TGTGCCAGCAGCCCTACAGGGATCCACGAGCAGTACTTC. Amino acids: CASSPTGIHEQYF. The full variable domain, its missing parts supplied by reference TRBV9 and TRBJ2-7, is DSGVTQTPKHLITATGQRVTLRCSPRSGDLSVYWYQQSLDQGLQFLIQYYNGEERAKGNILERFSAQQFPDLHSELNLSSLELGDSALYFCASSPTGIHEQYFGPGTRLTVT.

Only one count was recorded for this clonotype. The V call is TRBV11-2, the J call TRBJ2-5; 8 bases are shared with TRBD2. Germline loops: CDR1 SGHAT, CDR2 FQNNGV. V shed 0 bases and J 4 bases; nucleotides not matched to a gene: 7. The CDR3 consists of 16 residues. The chain's CDR3 is CASSLDGAGATETQYF. For the CDR3, the DNA is TGTGCCAGCAGCTTAGACGGAGCGGGGGCTACAGAGACCCAGTACTTC.

There are a few counts of this clonotype. The chain employs TRBV9 and TRBJ1-2, with a tentative D call TRBD1 (5 bases). V lost 4 bases and J 10 bases, leaving 20 bases between the germline ends. Per the germline V gene, CDR1 is SGDLS and CDR2 is YYNGEE. The CDR3 contains 14 residues. In DNA form, the CDR3 reads TGTGCCAGCAGCACCGGGGACCGGCTTGAAGACTACACCTTC. The encoded protein is CASSTGDRLEDYTF.

This clonotype has a count of ten or more. The chain couples TRBV7-9 to TRBJ2-5; a possible D gene is TRBD2 (5 bases). Germline V lookup: CDR1 SEHNR, CDR2 FQNEAQ (reference sequence). V shed 3 bases and J shed 5 bases, with 16 bases lying between them. The CDR3 sequence is 15 residues long. The chain's CDR3 is CASSFGSEFQETQYF. CDR3 in DNA: TGTGCCAGCAGCTTTGGTAGCGAGTTTCAGGAGACCCAGTACTTC.

This clonotype occurred many times. The genes are TRBV20-1 and TRBJ1-6; D is perhaps TRBD1 (6 bases). V was clipped by 2 bases and J by 10 bases, with 9 bases between them. The CDR3 has 12 residues. Germline V gene sequence: CDR1 DFQATT, CDR2 SNEGSKA (reference sequence). In DNA form, the CDR3 reads TGCAGTGCTAGAAAGGGGGGATCACCCCTCCACTTT. Encoded protein: CSARKGGSPLHF.

The V call is TRBV20-1, the J call TRBJ1-1; the match to TRBD1 covers 8 bases. V shed 6 bases, J shed 7 bases, and the junction held 7 bases outside the gene matches. Germline CDR1 and CDR2: DFQATT and SNEGSKA (reference sequence). This CDR3 comprises 12 residues. CDR3 DNA sequence: TGCAGTGCAACGACAGGGGCGATTGAAGCTTTCTTT. Encoded protein: CSATTGAIEAFF.

The J gene is TRBJ1-1, the V gene TRBV15, with a possible D match to TRBD1 (5 bases). Germline V gene lookup returns CDR1 LNHNV and CDR2 YYDKDF (reference sequence). This CDR3 has 14 residues. V was clipped by 3 bases and J by 5 bases, with 13 bases between them. CDR3 nucleotide sequence: TGTGCCACCAGCAGTGGGGGTGGGCTGACTGAAGCTTTCTTT. Its translation: CATSSGGGLTEAFF.

The chain links TRBV24-1 to TRBJ1-5; 7 bases match TRBD1. The CDR3 has 15 amino acids. V dropped 3 bases and J dropped 5; count of bases not matched to a gene: 6. Per germline, CDR1 KGHDR and CDR2 SFDVKD. CDR3 DNA sequence: TGTGCCACCAGTGATGTACATACAGGGGATCAGCCCCAGCATTTT. This sequence encodes CATSDVHTGDQPQHF.

This clonotype was found many times. CDR3 DNA: TGTGCCAGTAGAAGACAGGGTGACTATGGCTACACCTTC. This gives the protein CASRRQGDYGYTF. The chain combines TRBV19 with TRBJ1-2, with 7 nucleotides matching TRBD1. V was pared by 6 bases and J by 3 bases, with 4 bases of the junction left unmatched. The CDR3 is 13 amino acids. CDR1 LNHDA and CDR2 SQIVND come from the germline V gene (reference sequence).

About this clonotype: A single base separates this from a much larger clone, so it may be a read error. The chain is built from TRBV2 and TRBJ1-6; TRBD1 is a possible D gene (6 bases). The CDR3 contains 17 residues. From germline, CDR1 is SNHLY and CDR2 FYNNEI. The CDR3 sequence is CGSSVTGVSSYNSPLHF. The CDR3 DNA is TGTGGCAGCAGTGTGACAGGCGTGAGCTCCTATAATTCACCCCTCCACTTT.

This clonotype has ten or more counts. This chain uses TRBV12-3 or TRBV12-4 with TRBJ1-6, with D possibly TRBD1 on 5 matching bases. V lost 6 bases and J lost 5, with 14 bases in between. The CDR3 is made up of 15 amino acids. CDR3 DNA: TGTGCCAGCAGGCCAGCGGGACGAGATAATTCACCCCTCCACTTT. This gives the protein CASRPAGRDNSPLHF.